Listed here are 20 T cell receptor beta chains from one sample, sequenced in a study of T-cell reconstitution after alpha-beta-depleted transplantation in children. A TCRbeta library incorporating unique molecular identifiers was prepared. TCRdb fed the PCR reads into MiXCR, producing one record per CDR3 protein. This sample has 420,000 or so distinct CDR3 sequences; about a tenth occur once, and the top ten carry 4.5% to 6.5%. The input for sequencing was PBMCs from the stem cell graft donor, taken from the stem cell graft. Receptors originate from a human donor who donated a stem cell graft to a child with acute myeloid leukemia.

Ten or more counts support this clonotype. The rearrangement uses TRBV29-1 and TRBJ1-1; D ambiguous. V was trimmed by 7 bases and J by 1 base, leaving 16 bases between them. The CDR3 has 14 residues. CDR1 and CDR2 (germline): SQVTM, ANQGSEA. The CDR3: CSAVPGAWNTEAFF. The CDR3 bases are TGCAGCGCCGTACCGGGCGCCTGGAACACTGAAGCTTTCTTT.

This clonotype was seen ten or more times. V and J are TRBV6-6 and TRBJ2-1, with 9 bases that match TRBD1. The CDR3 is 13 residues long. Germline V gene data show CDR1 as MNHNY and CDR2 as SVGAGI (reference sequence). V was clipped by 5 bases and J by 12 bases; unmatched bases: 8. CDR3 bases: TGTGCCAGCAGTGGGACAGGGTCCGCGTGGCAGTTCTTC. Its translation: CASSGTGSAWQFF.

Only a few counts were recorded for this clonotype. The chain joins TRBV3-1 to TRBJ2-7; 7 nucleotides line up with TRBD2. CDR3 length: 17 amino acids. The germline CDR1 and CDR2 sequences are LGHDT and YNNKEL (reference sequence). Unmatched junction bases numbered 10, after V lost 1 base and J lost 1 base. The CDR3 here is CASSQAVGGRESYEQYF. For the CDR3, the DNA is TGTGCCAGCAGCCAAGCTGTGGGCGGGAGAGAGTCCTACGAGCAGTACTTC.

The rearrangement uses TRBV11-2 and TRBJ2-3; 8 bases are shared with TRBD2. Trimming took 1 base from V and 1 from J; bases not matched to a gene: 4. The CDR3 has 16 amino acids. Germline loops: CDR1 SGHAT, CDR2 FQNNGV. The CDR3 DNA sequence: TGTGCCAGCAGCTTAGTTCGAGCGGGGGGCACAGATACGCAGTATTTT. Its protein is CASSLVRAGGTDTQYF.

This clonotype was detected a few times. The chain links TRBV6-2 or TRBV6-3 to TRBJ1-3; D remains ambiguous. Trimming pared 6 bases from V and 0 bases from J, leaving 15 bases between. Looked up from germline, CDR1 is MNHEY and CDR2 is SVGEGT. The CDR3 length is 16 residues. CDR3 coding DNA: TGTGCCAGCAGACGACCGCTGCGGGGCTCTGGAAACACCATATATTTT. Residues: CASRRPLRGSGNTIYF.

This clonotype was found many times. The CDR3 is CASSPSGVRYEQYF. Here the CDR3 DNA reads TGTGCCAGCAGCCCGAGCGGAGTTCGCTACGAGCAGTACTTC. This chain joins TRBV9 and TRBJ2-7; possibly TRBD2 for D (5 bases). Per germline, CDR1 SGDLS and CDR2 YYNGEE. The V end lost 4 bases, the J end lost 3 bases, and 14 bases lay between the germline ends. This CDR3 has 14 amino acids.

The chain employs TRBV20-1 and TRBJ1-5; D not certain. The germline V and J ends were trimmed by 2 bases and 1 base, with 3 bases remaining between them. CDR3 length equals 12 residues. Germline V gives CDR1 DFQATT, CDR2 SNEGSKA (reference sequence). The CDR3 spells CSARSSNQPQHF. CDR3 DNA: TGCAGTGCTAGATCCAGCAATCAGCCCCAGCATTTT.

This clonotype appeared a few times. The chain's CDR3 is CASSRQGGLETQYF. In nucleotides, the CDR3 is TGTGCCAGCAGCCGACAGGGCGGGCTTGAGACCCAGTACTTC. This chain joins TRBV6-1 and TRBJ2-5; 7 bases align to TRBD1. Germline values: CDR1 MNHNS, CDR2 SASEGT. This CDR3 has 14 amino acids. V trimming: 6 bases; J trimming: 5 bases; junction bases outside the gene matches: 9.

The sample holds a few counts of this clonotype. The DNA of the CDR3 is TGTGCCAGCAGCCAAGTTACAGGGTTCGAAAAACTGTTTTTT. Amino acid sequence: CASSQVTGFEKLFF. The chain uses TRBV4-2 and TRBJ1-4; the D gene is possibly TRBD1 (6 bases). The CDR3 is 14 residues long. Between the trimmed V and J ends, which lost 1 base and 8 bases, there was a span of 11 bases. CDR1 is LGHNA and CDR2 is YNFKEQ in the germline V gene.

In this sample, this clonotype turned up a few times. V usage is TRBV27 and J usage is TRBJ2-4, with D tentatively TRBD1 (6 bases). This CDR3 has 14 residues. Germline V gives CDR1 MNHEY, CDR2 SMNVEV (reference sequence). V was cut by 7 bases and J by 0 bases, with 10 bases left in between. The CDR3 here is CASTRDKAKNIQYF. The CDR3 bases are TGTGCCAGCACCCGGGACAAAGCCAAAAACATTCAGTACTTC.

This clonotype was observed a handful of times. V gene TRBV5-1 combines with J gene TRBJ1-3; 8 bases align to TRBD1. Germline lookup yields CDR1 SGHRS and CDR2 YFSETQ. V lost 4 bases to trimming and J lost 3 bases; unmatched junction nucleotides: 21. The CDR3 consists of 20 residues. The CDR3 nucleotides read TGCGCCAGCAGCCCCCAGAAGTCGTGGACAGGGAACTTGGGTGGAAACACCATATATTTT. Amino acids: CASSPQKSWTGNLGGNTIYF.

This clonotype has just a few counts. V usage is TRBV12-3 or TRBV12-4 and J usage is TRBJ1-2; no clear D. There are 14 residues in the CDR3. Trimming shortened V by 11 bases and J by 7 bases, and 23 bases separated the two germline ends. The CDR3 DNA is TGTGCCCGTGGGAAGGACGGGCTACTATTTGGCTACACCTTC. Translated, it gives CARGKDGLLFGYTF.

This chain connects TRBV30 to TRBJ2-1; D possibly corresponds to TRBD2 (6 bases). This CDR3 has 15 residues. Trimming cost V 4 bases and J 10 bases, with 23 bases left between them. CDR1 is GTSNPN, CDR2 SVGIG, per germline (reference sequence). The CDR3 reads CAWKVRSSVAGEQFF. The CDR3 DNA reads TGTGCCTGGAAGGTCCGGTCTAGCGTCGCGGGGGAGCAGTTCTTC.

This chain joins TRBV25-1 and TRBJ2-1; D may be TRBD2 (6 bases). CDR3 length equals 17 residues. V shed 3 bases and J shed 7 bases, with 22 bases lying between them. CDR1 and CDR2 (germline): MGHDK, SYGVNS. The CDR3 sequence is CASSESGARGRRNEQFF. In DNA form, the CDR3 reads TGTGCCAGCAGTGAGAGTGGCGCCCGGGGGAGGCGGAATGAGCAGTTCTTC.

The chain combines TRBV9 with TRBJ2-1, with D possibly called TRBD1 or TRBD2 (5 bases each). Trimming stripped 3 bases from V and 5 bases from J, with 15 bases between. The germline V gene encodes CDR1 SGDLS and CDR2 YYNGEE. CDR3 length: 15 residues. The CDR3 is CASSAGDGRDNEQFF. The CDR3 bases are TGTGCCAGCAGCGCCGGGGACGGGCGTGACAATGAGCAGTTCTTC.

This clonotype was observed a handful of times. This CDR3 is CSGDSGSTPDTQYF. The CDR3 DNA sequence: TGCAGTGGGGATAGCGGGTCTACCCCGGATACGCAGTATTTT. V usage is TRBV20-1 and J usage is TRBJ2-3; 7 positions agree with TRBD2. The germline CDR1 and CDR2 sequences are DFQATT and SNEGSKA (reference sequence). V was pared by 7 bases and J by 6 bases, with 13 bases of the junction left unmatched. The CDR3 is 14 residues long.

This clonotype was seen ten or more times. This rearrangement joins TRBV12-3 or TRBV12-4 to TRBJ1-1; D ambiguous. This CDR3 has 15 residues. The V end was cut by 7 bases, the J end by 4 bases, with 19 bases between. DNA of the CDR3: TGTGCCAGCACCTTAAGCGGAGGCTGGAGCACTGAAGCTTTCTTT. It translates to CASTLSGGWSTEAFF.

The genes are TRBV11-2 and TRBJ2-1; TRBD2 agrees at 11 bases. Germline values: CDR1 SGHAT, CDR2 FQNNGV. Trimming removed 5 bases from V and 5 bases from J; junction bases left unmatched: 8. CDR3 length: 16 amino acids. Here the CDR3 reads CASSPTGTSGNNEQFF. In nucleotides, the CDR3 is TGTGCCAGCAGCCCAACCGGGACTAGCGGCAACAATGAGCAGTTCTTC.

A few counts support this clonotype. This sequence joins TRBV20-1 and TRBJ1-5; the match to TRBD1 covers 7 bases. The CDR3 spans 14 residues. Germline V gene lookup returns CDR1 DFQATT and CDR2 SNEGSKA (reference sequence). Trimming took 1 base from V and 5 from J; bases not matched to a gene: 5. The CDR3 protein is CSARAHGTDQPQHF. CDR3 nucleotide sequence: TGCAGTGCTAGAGCTCACGGGACAGATCAGCCCCAGCATTTT.

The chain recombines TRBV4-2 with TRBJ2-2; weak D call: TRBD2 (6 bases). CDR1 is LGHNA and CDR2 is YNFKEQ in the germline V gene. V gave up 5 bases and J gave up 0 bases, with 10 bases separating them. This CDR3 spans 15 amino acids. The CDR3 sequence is CASSWEVANTGELFF. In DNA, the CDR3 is TGTGCCAGCAGCTGGGAGGTCGCGAACACCGGGGAGCTGTTTTTT.